These 29 T cell receptor beta chains originate from one sample sequenced in a study of PD-L1 blockade in urothelial cancer. Repertoires were generated with immunoSEQ multiplex PCR, while TCRdb's copy carries only in-frame clones and drops some. This table has about 30,000 clones, more than 70% appearing once. The specimen was PBMCs, collected around atezolizumab (anti-PD-L1) treatment. Source of these receptors: a man aged 50 or older with urothelial cancer.

The rearrangement joins TRBV5-1 to TRBJ2-3, with D possibly TRBD2 on 6 matching bases. The V end lost 0 bases, the J end lost 6 bases, and 14 bases lay between the germline ends. The CDR3 runs to 15 residues. CDR1 is SGHRS and CDR2 is YFSETQ in the germline V gene. In nucleotides, the CDR3 is TGCGCCAGCAGCTTGGCAGGGACTTTTGCTGATACGCAGTATTTT. Translation: CASSLAGTFADTQYF.

The CDR3 DNA follows: TGTGCCAGCACCTACCCCGGGACAGGGGTCACTGAAGCTTTCTTT. As protein: CASTYPGTGVTEAFF. The chain is built from TRBV6-6 and TRBJ1-1; TRBD1 aligns across 10 bases. Losses at the gene ends were 7 bases for V and 4 bases for J; bases not matched to a gene: 9. Per germline, CDR1 MNHNY and CDR2 SVGAGI (reference sequence). The CDR3 extends over 15 amino acids.

The chain carries TRBV19 and TRBJ1-2; tentatively, D is TRBD1 (5 bases). Germline CDR1 is LNHDA and CDR2 is SQIVND (reference sequence). This CDR3 has 15 residues. V was trimmed by 5 bases and J by 4 bases, leaving 17 bases between them. CDR3 sequence reads: CASSLREGLAYGYTF. CDR3 nucleotides: TGTGCCAGTAGTCTCCGGGAGGGGTTGGCCTATGGCTACACCTTC.

The chain combines TRBV19 with TRBJ2-2, with 15 bases aligning to TRBD2. Trimming at V came to 9 bases and at J to 4 bases, leaving 6 bases not matched to a gene. Germline CDR1 is LNHDA and CDR2 is SQIVND (reference sequence). This CDR3 spans 16 amino acids. The CDR3 bases are TGTGCCAGCCGGACTAGCGGGAGGGAAATCACCGGGGAGCTGTTTTTT. Protein: CASRTSGREITGELFF.

In its sample, this clone was seen a few times. The J gene is TRBJ1-6, the V gene TRBV29-1, with no clear D. Germline CDR1 is SQVTM and CDR2 is ANQGSEA. Trimming removed 7 bases at V and 9 bases at J, with 16 bases between. CDR3 length: 13 amino acids. The CDR3 reads CSGMRALGSPLHF. CDR3 nucleotide sequence: TGCAGCGGTATGAGGGCTTTAGGTTCACCCCTCCACTTT.

This chain uses TRBV2 with TRBJ2-3, with 11 nucleotides matching TRBD1. Unmatched junction bases numbered 15, after V lost 8 bases and J lost 5 bases. This CDR3 region has 17 residues. Germline loops: CDR1 SNHLY, CDR2 FYNNEI. Here the CDR3 DNA reads TGTGCCAGCTACATCTGGCCGGACAGGGGGCAAGGAGATACGCAGTATTTT. Encoded protein: CASYIWPDRGQGDTQYF.

The chain joins TRBV10-3 to TRBJ2-7, with D unclear. The ends were cut back, 4 bases at V and 5 bases at J, with 12 bases in the middle. CDR1 and CDR2 (germline): ENHRY, SYGVKD. The CDR3 spans 13 residues. The CDR3 DNA reads as TGTGCCATCAGTGTTCGTCGCCCGGACGAGCAGTACTTC. This codes for CAISVRRPDEQYF.

The rearrangement links TRBV25-1 to TRBJ1-2; D perhaps matches TRBD1 (5 bases). Germline V gene lookup returns CDR1 MGHDK and CDR2 SYGVNS. This CDR3 has 13 residues. Trimming took 6 bases from V and 8 from J, leaving 16 bases between them. CDR3 sequence: CASSPGGVVGYTF. CDR3 DNA sequence: TGTGCCAGCAGCCCAGGAGGGGTAGTCGGCTACACCTTC.

This clone was seen only once. The V and J genes are TRBV7-2 and TRBJ2-7, with a tentative D call TRBD2 (5 bases). There are 17 residues in the CDR3. V dropped 1 base and J dropped 4 bases, with 20 bases sitting between them. Looked up from germline, CDR1 is SGHTA and CDR2 is FQGNSA. In DNA, the CDR3 is TGTGCCAGCAGCTTAGGGAGAGGGCTTAGTGATGGGTACGAGCAGTACTTC. This gives the protein CASSLGRGLSDGYEQYF.

The V gene is TRBV18, the J gene TRBJ2-7; TRBD1 agrees at 9 bases. The CDR3 contains 14 residues. CDR1 and CDR2 from the germline V gene are KGHSH and LQKENI. J was trimmed by 5 bases and V by 0 bases; bases with no gene match: 2. The CDR3 sequence is CASSPPGQGHEQYF. CDR3 DNA sequence: TGTGCCAGCTCACCACCGGGACAGGGCCACGAGCAGTACTTC.

A few counts support this clone. The rearrangement uses TRBV12-2 and TRBJ2-6; the table gives TRBD2 as D, unverified against the DNA. TRBV12-2 is assigned pseudogene status. CDR3 length: 12 residues. CDR3: CASRPCTNVLTF. The CDR3, as DNA: TGTGCAAGTCGCCCCTGTACCAACGTCCTGACTTTC.

This clone was recorded a few times. The rearrangement links TRBV5-1 to TRBJ1-5; D is possibly TRBD1 (5 bases). Germline values: CDR1 SGHRS, CDR2 YFSETQ. CDR3 length: 15 amino acids. V lost 0 bases, J lost 6 bases, and 13 bases lay in between. The CDR3 here is CASSLGAGPSQPQHF. DNA of the CDR3: TGCGCCAGCAGCTTGGGGGCAGGGCCCAGTCAGCCCCAGCATTTT.

The chain has TRBV10-3 and TRBJ2-5, with 12 positions matching TRBD2. Germline CDR1 reads ENHRY; CDR2 reads SYGVKD. V shed 2 bases and J 5 bases; nucleotides not matched to a gene: 6. CDR3 length: 16 amino acids. CDR3 protein: CAISEPTSGRSETQYF. CDR3 in DNA: TGTGCCATCAGTGAGCCAACTAGCGGGAGGTCGGAGACCCAGTACTTC.

V usage is TRBV11-3 and J usage is TRBJ2-7, with D uncertain. Germline values: CDR1 SGHNT, CDR2 YENEEA. The CDR3 covers 13 residues. The V end was cut by 5 bases, the J end by 3 bases, with 11 bases between. The CDR3: CASSPYTGYEQYF. The CDR3 nucleotides are TGTGCCAGCAGCCCCTACACGGGCTACGAGCAGTACTTC.

The chain links TRBV9 to TRBJ2-1; weak D call: TRBD2 (5 bases). The CDR3 covers 15 residues. Germline loops: CDR1 SGDLS, CDR2 YYNGEE. Trimming removed 0 bases at V and 1 base at J, with 8 bases between. DNA for the CDR3: TGTGCCAGCAGCGTAGACGAGGGATCCTACAATGAGCAGTTCTTC. Translating gives CASSVDEGSYNEQFF.

The J gene is TRBJ2-7, the V gene TRBV30, with D perhaps TRBD2 (6 bases). Trimming took off 3 bases at V and 3 bases at J, with 15 bases between the two ends. The CDR3 contains 14 residues. Germline V gene data show CDR1 as GTSNPN and CDR2 as SVGIG (reference sequence). Here the CDR3 reads CAWSSVTRHYEQYF. CDR3 nucleotides: TGTGCCTGGAGCTCCGTGACTAGACACTACGAGCAGTACTTC.

The chain combines TRBV2 with TRBJ1-2, with 7 bases aligning to TRBD1. The ends lost 4 bases at V and 8 bases at J; junction bases unmatched: 10. This CDR3 has 14 amino acids. Germline CDR1 SNHLY, CDR2 FYNNEI. DNA for the CDR3: TGTGCCAGCAGTGTATCCCGACAGGGACGAGGCTACACCTTC. Its translation: CASSVSRQGRGYTF.

In this sample, this clone turned up a few times. The chain has TRBV29-1 and TRBJ2-1; the match to TRBD2 covers 7 bases. From germline, CDR1 is SQVTM and CDR2 ANQGSEA. V shed 5 bases, J shed 3 bases, and the junction held 7 bases outside the gene matches. The CDR3 length is 14 residues. CDR3 nucleotides: TGCAGCGTTTGGGTGCTAGCGGTCTACAATGAGCAGTTCTTC. As protein: CSVWVLAVYNEQFF.

The rearrangement uses TRBV10-1 and TRBJ2-2; 7 nucleotides align to TRBD2. The CDR3 spans 15 residues. Trimming at V came to 5 bases and at J to 4 bases, leaving 7 bases not matched to a gene. Germline V gene sequence: CDR1 WNHNN, CDR2 SYGVQD (reference sequence). The CDR3 nucleotides are TGCGCCAGCAGTCGGGCTAGCGGAGCCACCGGGGAGCTGTTTTTT. Translated, it gives CASSRASGATGELFF.

The J gene is TRBJ2-7, the V gene TRBV11-2, with D possibly being TRBD2 (5 bases). Germline loops: CDR1 SGHAT, CDR2 FQNNGV. The V and J ends lost 1 base and 2 bases respectively, with 18 bases between them. This CDR3 region has 17 residues. In DNA form, the CDR3 reads TGTGCCAGCAGCTTAGCCCCTGTCCTGAGGGAGACCTACGAGCAGTACTTC. It translates to CASSLAPVLRETYEQYF. Using reference TRBV11-2 and TRBJ2-7 for the parts outside the CDR3, the full variable domain is EAGVAQSPRYKIIEKRQSVAFWCNPISGHATLYWYQQILGQGPKLLIQFQNNGVVDDSQLPKDRFSAERLKGVDSTLKIQPAKLEDSAVYLCASSLAPVLRETYEQYFGPGTRLTVT.

The V and J genes are TRBV6-1 and TRBJ1-5; 7 nucleotides agree with TRBD1. V shed 7 bases, J shed 2 bases, and the junction held 8 bases outside the gene matches. The germline gives CDR1 MNHNS, CDR2 SASEGT. The CDR3 is made up of 15 amino acids. CDR3 nucleotides: TGTGCCAGCATAAAAGGGGGCGCCGGCAATCAGCCCCAGCATTTT. Translated: CASIKGGAGNQPQHF.

J is TRBJ2-2 and V is TRBV7-2, with 7 bases matching TRBD2. The CDR3 has 15 residues. Germline CDR1 is SGHTA and CDR2 is FQGNSA. V was pared by 4 bases and J by 1 base, with 3 bases of the junction left unmatched. The CDR3 protein is CASSSLAVNTGELFF. DNA of the CDR3: TGTGCCAGCAGCTCGCTAGCGGTGAACACCGGGGAGCTGTTTTTT.

The chain links TRBV5-4 to TRBJ2-7; D is uncertain. CDR3 size: 14 residues. V was clipped by 4 bases and J by 0 bases, with 11 bases between them. Germline V CDR1 and CDR2: SGHNT, YYREEE (reference sequence). The CDR3 DNA is TGTGCCAGCAGCCCAGATAGCCTCTCCTACGAGCAGTACTTC. Translation: CASSPDSLSYEQYF.

The genes are TRBV27 and TRBJ2-7, with 9 nucleotides matching TRBD1. Germline V gives CDR1 MNHEY, CDR2 SMNVEV (reference sequence). The CDR3 runs to 16 residues. The ends lost 4 bases at V and 7 bases at J; junction bases unmatched: 14. The CDR3 region has the DNA TGTGCCAGCAGTTGGGGACAGGGCCCCTCTCTCTGGGAGCAGTACTTC. Translation gives CASSWGQGPSLWEQYF.

The chain links TRBV30 to TRBJ1-1, with 9 bases identical to TRBD1. J gave up 3 bases and V 3 bases, and 11 bases lay outside the gene matches. The CDR3 length is 16 residues. Germline CDR1 reads GTSNPN; CDR2 reads SVGIG (reference sequence). The DNA for the CDR3 is TGTGCCTGGAGGACACTACAGGGGGCGCGGGACACTGAAGCTTTCTTT. Its translation is CAWRTLQGARDTEAFF.

The gene calls are TRBV18 and TRBJ1-3; no definite D call. The CDR3 is 14 residues long. Trimming removed 4 bases from V and 3 bases from J, with 10 bases in between. Germline CDR1 is KGHSH and CDR2 is LQKENI. The CDR3 protein is CASSRQFDGNTIYF. The DNA for the CDR3 is TGTGCCAGCTCACGGCAGTTCGATGGAAACACCATATATTTT.

The chain combines TRBV19 with TRBJ1-5; the match to TRBD1 covers 8 bases. The CDR3 sequence is 17 residues long. Losses at the gene ends were 5 bases for V and 0 bases for J; bases not matched to a gene: 9. Germline values: CDR1 LNHDA, CDR2 SQIVND (reference sequence). CDR3 sequence reads: CASSGQQGGNSNQPQHF. Written as DNA, the CDR3 is TGTGCCAGTAGTGGACAACAGGGGGGGAATAGCAATCAGCCCCAGCATTTT.

The V and J genes are TRBV7-9 and TRBJ1-4; weak D call: TRBD1 (5 bases). Germline CDR1 and CDR2: SEHNR and FQNEAQ (reference sequence). V lost 4 bases and J lost 4, with 7 bases in between. The CDR3 is 13 amino acids. CDR3 sequence reads: CASSSGLNEKLFF. The CDR3 nucleotides read TGTGCCAGCAGCTCGGGACTTAATGAAAAACTGTTTTTT.

V usage is TRBV30 and J usage is TRBJ1-1; D is perhaps TRBD1 (5 bases). This CDR3 region has 16 residues. The germline CDR1 and CDR2 sequences are GTSNPN and SVGIG (reference sequence). V gave up 0 bases and J gave up 3 bases, with 17 bases separating them. For the CDR3, the DNA is TGTGCCTGGAGTGTACGGGGGGTGATTGTGGACACTGAAGCTTTCTTT. Protein product: CAWSVRGVIVDTEAFF.